This T cell receptor (beta chain) was recovered during a study of cytomegalovirus exposure and HLA in healthy donors. The CDR3 covers 15 residues. V shed 1 base and J shed 3 bases, with 14 bases lying between them. Germline lookup yields CDR1 SGHDT and CDR2 YYEEEE. PCR amplification relied on 60 Vbeta primers (plus 13 Jbeta primers). TCRdb's copy holds only in-frame clones and misses some; the assay was immunoSEQ multiplex PCR. The repertoire has some 170,000 clones, under 85% of them found once; the top ten carry about 2.5%. Sample: PBMCs. The sequence was collected from a human donor in good health. The rearrangement links TRBV5-6 to TRBJ2-7; possibly TRBD1 for D (6 bases). CDR3 amino acids: CASSLSPGERYEQYF. The CDR3 nucleotides are TGTGCCAGCAGCTTGTCCCCAGGGGAGCGCTACGAGCAGTACTTC.